Presented here are 17 T cell receptor beta chains from one specimen sequenced in a study of cytomegalovirus exposure and HLA in healthy donors. Amplification used 60 Vbeta primers and 13 Jbeta primers. Here immunoSEQ multiplex PCR was the method, and the copy in TCRdb shows in-frame clones only, minus some. The table lists 53,000 or so clones, approximately 75% of them singletons. The source material was PBMCs. These receptors came from a man aged 25-45 years in good health and CMV-seropositive.

This chain connects TRBV19 to TRBJ2-2; 9 bases fit TRBD1. The V and J ends lost 5 bases and 5 bases, in that order; junction bases with no gene match: 6. Germline V CDR1 and CDR2: LNHDA, SQIVND (reference sequence). The CDR3 runs 15 residues. The CDR3 is CASSLGQGRTGELFF. CDR3 bases: TGTGCCAGTAGTCTTGGACAGGGGCGTACCGGGGAGCTGTTTTTT.

The gene calls are TRBV5-5 and TRBJ1-1, with a possible D match to TRBD1 (6 bases). The ends were cut back, 7 bases at V and 3 bases at J, with 7 bases in the middle. The CDR3 runs 11 residues. Per the germline V gene, CDR1 is SGHKS and CDR2 is YYEKEE (reference sequence). As DNA, the CDR3 is TGTGCCAGCGCAGGGGACACTGAAGCTTTCTTT. As protein: CASAGDTEAFF.

This clone is deemed medium-sized. V is TRBV6-1 and J is TRBJ2-5; 8 bases are shared with TRBD1. CDR3 length: 15 residues. Germline values: CDR1 MNHNS, CDR2 SASEGT. With 8 bases clipped from V and 2 bases from J, the junction kept 10 bases outside the gene matches. DNA of the CDR3: TGTGCCAGCTCTCCCCGGGACAGGAGACAAGAGACCCAGTACTTC. Amino acids: CASSPRDRRQETQYF.

This rearrangement joins TRBV5-4 to TRBJ1-2, with TRBD1 matching 9 bases. J was trimmed by 2 bases and V by 4 bases; bases with no gene match: 15. The length of the CDR3 is 18 residues. CDR1 SGHNT and CDR2 YYREEE come from the germline V gene (reference sequence). The DNA for the CDR3 is TGTGCCAGCAGCCCTTGGACATTAAAGGGACAGGGAAACTATGGCTACACCTTC. Amino acids: CASSPWTLKGQGNYGYTF.

The chain couples TRBV11-2 to TRBJ2-7, with 9 nucleotides matching TRBD2. Germline-derived CDR1 and CDR2 are SGHAT and FQNNGV. The V and J ends lost 1 base and 0 bases, in that order; junction bases with no gene match: 10. This CDR3 has 18 residues. The CDR3 bases are TGTGCCAGCAGCTTAGCCGGCGGACTAGCGACCTTCTCCTACGAGCAGTACTTC. Translation gives CASSLAGGLATFSYEQYF. The complete variable domain, with remaining parts taken from reference TRBV11-2 and TRBJ2-7, reads EAGVAQSPRYKIIEKRQSVAFWCNPISGHATLYWYQQILGQGPKLLIQFQNNGVVDDSQLPKDRFSAERLKGVDSTLKIQPAKLEDSAVYLCASSLAGGLATFSYEQYFGPGTRLTVT.

This sequence joins TRBV5-4 and TRBJ2-7; no firm D call. Trimming removed 1 base at V and 3 bases at J, with 8 bases between. The CDR3 totals 13 residues. Per the germline V gene, CDR1 is SGHNT and CDR2 is YYREEE (reference sequence). As DNA, the CDR3 is TGTGCCAGCAGCTTGCAAACAAACTACGAGCAGTACGTC. Translation gives CASSLQTNYEQYV.

This chain joins TRBV5-1 and TRBJ2-5; D might be TRBD1 (5 bases). Germline V gene data show CDR1 as SGHRS and CDR2 as YFSETQ. The CDR3 is 14 amino acids. V lost 2 bases and J lost 0, with 8 bases in between. For the CDR3, the DNA is TGCGCCAGCAGCTTCCAGGGAAACCAAGAGACCCAGTACTTC. This encodes CASSFQGNQETQYF.

The table lists this clone with a count of one. The CDR3 sequence is CASRRQGSSYEQYF. CDR3 DNA: TGTGCCAGCAGGCGACAGGGAAGCTCCTACGAGCAGTACTTC. The J gene is TRBJ2-5, the V gene TRBV7-9, with 7 positions matching TRBD1. The J call is doubtful: the DNA matches TRBJ2-7 better. The CDR3 runs to 14 residues. Germline CDR1 SEHNR, CDR2 FQNEAQ (reference sequence).

The rearrangement uses TRBV4-1 and TRBJ1-5, with 9 bases matching TRBD1. J was trimmed by 4 bases and V by 5 bases; bases with no gene match: 6. The CDR3 contains 15 residues. Germline assignment: CDR1 MGHRA and CDR2 YSYEKL. The chain's CDR3 is CASSSGQGLNQPQHF. DNA of the CDR3: TGCGCCAGCAGCTCGGGACAGGGACTTAATCAGCCCCAGCATTTT.

This chain connects TRBV4-1 to TRBJ2-7, with a tentative D call TRBD2 (5 bases). The V and J ends lost 0 bases and 3 bases respectively, with 15 bases between them. Germline values: CDR1 MGHRA, CDR2 YSYEKL. The length of the CDR3 is 16 residues. The CDR3 sequence: CASSQDHRGSFYEQYF. CDR3 bases: TGCGCCAGCAGCCAAGATCATCGAGGGAGTTTCTACGAGCAGTACTTC.

The V call is TRBV6-1, the J call TRBJ2-5, with 7 bases lining up with TRBD1. The ends lost 6 bases at V and 5 bases at J; junction bases unmatched: 12. This CDR3 has 15 residues. The germline V gene encodes CDR1 MNHNS and CDR2 SASEGT. The DNA of the CDR3 is TGTGCCAGCAGGGTAGACAGGGTGGCAGGTGAGACCCAGTACTTC. Protein sequence: CASRVDRVAGETQYF.

The chain links TRBV6-1 to TRBJ1-1; TRBD1 matches at 8 bases. This CDR3 is built from 18 residues. After removal of 0 bases from V and 0 bases from J, the junction contained 9 bases not matched to a gene. The germline V gene encodes CDR1 MNHNS and CDR2 SASEGT. CDR3 sequence (DNA): TGTGCCAGCAGTGAAGCCCGGCAGGGGGCCTTGATGAACACTGAAGCTTTCTTT. Its translation is CASSEARQGALMNTEAFF.

This chain joins TRBV9 and TRBJ2-1, with 14 bases that match TRBD2. J gave up 8 bases and V 4 bases, and 5 bases lay outside the gene matches. The CDR3 runs to 15 residues. In germline, CDR1 is SGDLS, CDR2 YYNGEE. The CDR3 region is CASSLRLAGGHEQFF. The CDR3 coding sequence is TGTGCCAGCAGCCTCCGACTAGCGGGGGGGCATGAGCAGTTCTTC.

J is TRBJ2-5 and V is TRBV6-1; 12 bases line up with TRBD1. TRBJ2-7 explains the end of the DNA better; the J call may be wrong. The V gene's germline CDR1 is MNHNS and CDR2 SASEGT. The CDR3 length is 12 residues. The CDR3 sequence: CASGTGGSEQYF. In nucleotides, the CDR3 is TGTGCCAGTGGGACAGGGGGCTCCGAGCAGTACTTC.

This clone was observed a single time. This chain connects TRBV7-2 to TRBJ2-1, with D possibly TRBD2 on 5 matching bases. Trimming pared 0 bases from V and 6 bases from J, leaving 6 bases between. CDR1 and CDR2 from the germline V gene are SGHTA and FQGNSA. This CDR3 comprises 13 residues. The CDR3 spells CASSLAGSNEQFF. The CDR3 region has the DNA TGTGCCAGCAGCTTAGCAGGGAGCAATGAGCAGTTCTTC.

Of note for this clone: One end of the junction fails to match germline, which may point to a read error. The V and J genes are TRBV7-9 and TRBJ1-1; possibly TRBD1 for D (6 bases). The CDR3 extends over 16 amino acids. Germline assignment: CDR1 SEHNR and CDR2 FQNEAQ (reference sequence). The CDR3 protein is CSSSRNLGQMNTEAFF. DNA of the CDR3: TGTTCCAGCAGCCGAAACCTTGGACAGATGAACACTGAAGCTTTCTTT.

CDR3 residues: CASSFTGGVGYGYTF. Written as DNA, the CDR3 is TGTGCCAGCAGTTTTACAGGGGGTGTGGGCTATGGCTACACCTTC. The chain has TRBV27 and TRBJ1-2; 8 bases map to TRBD1. After removal of 3 bases from V and 4 bases from J, the junction contained 7 bases not matched to a gene. The CDR3 loop spans 15 amino acids. Germline lookup yields CDR1 MNHEY and CDR2 SMNVEV (reference sequence).